Given below is one T cell receptor beta chain in context. The record originates from a study of CD8 T cells in Susac syndrome. V lost 2 bases and J 6 bases, leaving 15 bases between the germline ends. CDR3 size: 15 residues. Germline V lookup: CDR1 LGHDT, CDR2 YNNKEL (reference sequence). Random hexamers were used to reverse transcribe an amount of about 0.45 to 1 ug RNA. TCRdb reprocessed the immunoSEQ multiplex PCR reads via MiXCR and lists one record per CDR3 protein. The sample includes about 300,000 distinct CDR3 sequences, just over 90% of them seen just once. The clonotype comes from a human donor with multiple sclerosis. The rearrangement joins TRBV3-1 to TRBJ2-3; D is unclear. The sequencing sample was made of CD4+ T cells from PBMCs. CDR3 sequence reads: CASSQNPSPPDTQYF. In DNA form, the CDR3 reads TGTGCCAGCAGCCAAAATCCTTCTCCCCCGGATACGCAGTATTTT.